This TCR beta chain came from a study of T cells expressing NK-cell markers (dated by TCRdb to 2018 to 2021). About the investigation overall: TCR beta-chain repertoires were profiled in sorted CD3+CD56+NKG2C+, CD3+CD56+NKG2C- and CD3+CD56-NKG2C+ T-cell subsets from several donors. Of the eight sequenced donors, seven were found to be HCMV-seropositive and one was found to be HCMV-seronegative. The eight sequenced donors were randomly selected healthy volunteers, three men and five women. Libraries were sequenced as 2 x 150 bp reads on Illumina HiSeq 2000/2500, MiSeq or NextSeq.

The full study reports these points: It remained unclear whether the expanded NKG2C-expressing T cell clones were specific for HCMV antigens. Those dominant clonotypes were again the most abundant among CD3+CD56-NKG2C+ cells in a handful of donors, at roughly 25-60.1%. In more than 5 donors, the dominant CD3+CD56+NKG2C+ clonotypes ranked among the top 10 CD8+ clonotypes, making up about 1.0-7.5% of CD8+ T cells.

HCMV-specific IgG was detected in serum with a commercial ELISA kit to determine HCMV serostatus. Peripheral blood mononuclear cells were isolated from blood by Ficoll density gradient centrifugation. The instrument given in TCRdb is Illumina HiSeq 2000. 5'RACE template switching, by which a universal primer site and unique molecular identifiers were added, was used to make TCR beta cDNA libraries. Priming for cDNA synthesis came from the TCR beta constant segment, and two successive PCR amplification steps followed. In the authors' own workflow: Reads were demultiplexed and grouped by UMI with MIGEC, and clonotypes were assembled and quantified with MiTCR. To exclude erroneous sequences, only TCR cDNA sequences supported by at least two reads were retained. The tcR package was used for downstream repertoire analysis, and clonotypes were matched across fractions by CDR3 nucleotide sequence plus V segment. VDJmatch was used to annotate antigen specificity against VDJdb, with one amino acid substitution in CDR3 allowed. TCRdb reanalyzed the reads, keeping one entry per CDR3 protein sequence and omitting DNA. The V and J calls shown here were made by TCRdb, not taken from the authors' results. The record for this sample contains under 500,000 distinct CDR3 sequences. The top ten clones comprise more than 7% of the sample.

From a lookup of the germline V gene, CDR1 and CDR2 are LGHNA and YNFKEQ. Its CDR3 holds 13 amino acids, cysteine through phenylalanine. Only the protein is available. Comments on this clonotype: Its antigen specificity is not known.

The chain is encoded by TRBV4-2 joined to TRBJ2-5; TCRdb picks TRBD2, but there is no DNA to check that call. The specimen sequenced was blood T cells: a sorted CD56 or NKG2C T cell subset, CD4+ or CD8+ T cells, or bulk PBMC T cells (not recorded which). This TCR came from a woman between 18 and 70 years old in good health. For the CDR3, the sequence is CASSQEPTSVQYF.